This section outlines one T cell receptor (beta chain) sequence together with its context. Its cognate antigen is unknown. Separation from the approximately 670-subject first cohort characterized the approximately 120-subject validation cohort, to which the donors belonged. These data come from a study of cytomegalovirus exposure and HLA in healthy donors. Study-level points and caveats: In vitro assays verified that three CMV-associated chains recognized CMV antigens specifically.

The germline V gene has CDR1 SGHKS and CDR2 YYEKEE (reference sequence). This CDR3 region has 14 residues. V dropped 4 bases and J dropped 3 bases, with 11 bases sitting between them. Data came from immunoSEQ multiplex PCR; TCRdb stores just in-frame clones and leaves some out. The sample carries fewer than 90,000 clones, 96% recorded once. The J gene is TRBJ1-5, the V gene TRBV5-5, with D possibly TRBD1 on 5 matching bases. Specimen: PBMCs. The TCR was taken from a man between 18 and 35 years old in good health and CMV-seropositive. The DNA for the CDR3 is TGTGCCAGCAGCGGGGGGATTGACAATCAGCCCCAGCATTTT. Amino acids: CASSGGIDNQPQHF. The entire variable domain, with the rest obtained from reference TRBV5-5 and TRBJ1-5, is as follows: DAGVTQSPTHLIKTRGQQVTLRCSPISGHKSVSWYQQVLGQGPQFIFQYYEKEERGRGNFPDRFSARQFPNYSSELNVNALLLGDSALYLCASSGGIDNQPQHFGDGTRLSIL.